Below are 3 T cell receptor beta chains sequenced from a single sample in a study of blood T cell repertoires in COVID-19. Libraries were prepared by immunoSEQ multiplex PCR; TCRdb keeps only in-frame clonotypes and omits some of them. The sample shows approximately 180,000 clones, about 78% of them seen only once. Sample: PBMCs or T cells enriched from blood (not recorded which). The receptors stem from a woman between 50 and 59 years old who had recovered from COVID-19.

The chain recombines TRBV5-1 with TRBJ2-7; possibly TRBD2 for D (6 bases). This CDR3 is 16 amino acids long. Germline CDR1 reads SGHRS; CDR2 reads YFSETQ. Deletions cut 4 bases from V and 6 bases from J, with 23 bases between. DNA for the CDR3: TGCGCCAGCAGCCCCGGGAGTAGCTCGCGGGGTTTCGAGCAGTACTTC. Amino acids: CASSPGSSSRGFEQYF.

V and J are TRBV6-5 and TRBJ1-2, with unresolved D. Per germline, CDR1 MNHEY and CDR2 SVGAGI. This CDR3 contains 15 residues. V gave up 2 bases and J gave up 4 bases, with 14 bases separating them. CDR3 sequence reads: CASSYKGGLLYGYTF. CDR3 nucleotides: TGTGCCAGCAGTTACAAGGGTGGACTTCTCTATGGCTACACCTTC.

In its sample, this clone was seen many times. This sequence joins TRBV5-1 and TRBJ1-6; 8 positions agree with TRBD1. Trimming removed 4 bases from V and 7 bases from J; junction bases left unmatched: 4. The CDR3 contains 14 residues. The germline V gene encodes CDR1 SGHRS and CDR2 YFSETQ. CDR3: CASSPQGENSPLHF. For the CDR3, the DNA is TGCGCCAGCAGCCCACAGGGGGAAAATTCACCCCTCCACTTT.